These 21 T cell receptor beta chains were sequenced from one sample in a study of blood T cell repertoires in COVID-19. Sequencing was performed with immunoSEQ multiplex PCR; in TCRdb, only in-frame clones are kept and a portion is missing. The repertoire holds a few hundred thousand clones, with about 85% as singletons. The material sequenced was PBMCs or T cells enriched from blood (not recorded which). All receptors come from a man in his forties who had recovered from COVID-19.

This sequence joins TRBV19 and TRBJ1-6; unclear D gene. Germline CDR1 LNHDA, CDR2 SQIVND (reference sequence). The CDR3 has 13 residues. V lost 1 base to trimming and J lost 9 bases, with 7 bases between them. The CDR3 region is CASSIGSGSPLHF. CDR3 DNA: TGTGCCAGTAGTATAGGTTCCGGTTCACCCCTCCACTTT.

The V gene is TRBV18, the J gene TRBJ2-3; possible D gene TRBD2, 5 bases. With 1 base removed from V and 2 bases from J, the gap between germline ends came to 7 bases. Germline V gene data show CDR1 as KGHSH and CDR2 as LQKENI. The CDR3 is made up of 14 amino acids. The CDR3 sequence is CASSPLGLTDTQYF. CDR3 DNA: TGTGCCAGCTCACCACTCGGACTCACAGATACGCAGTATTTT. Using reference TRBV18 and TRBJ2-3 for the parts outside the CDR3, the full variable domain is NAGVMQNPRHLVRRRGQEARLRCSPMKGHSHVYWYRQLPEEGLKFMVYLQKENIIDESGMPKERFSAEFPKEGPSILRIQQVVRGDSAAYFCASSPLGLTDTQYFGPGTRLTVL.

This chain connects TRBV6-5 to TRBJ1-5, with D possibly matching TRBD1 (5 bases). The CDR3 spans 14 residues. Trimming left V 4 bases short and J 3 bases short, with 10 bases between. Germline values: CDR1 MNHEY, CDR2 SVGAGI. CDR3 coding DNA: TGTGCCAGCAGTTCCCAGGGATTCAATCAGCCCCAGCATTTT. Its protein is CASSSQGFNQPQHF.

The rearrangement uses TRBV14 and TRBJ1-1; D unresolved. Germline V gene data show CDR1 as SGHDN and CDR2 as FVKESK. The ends were cut back, 1 base at V and 6 bases at J, with 9 bases in the middle. This CDR3 is 13 amino acids long. The CDR3 loop reads CASSQGGFAEAFF. The CDR3, as DNA: TGTGCCAGCAGCCAAGGAGGTTTCGCTGAAGCTTTCTTT.

The chain combines TRBV28 with TRBJ1-2; TRBD1 matches 8 bases. The germline CDR1 and CDR2 sequences are MDHEN and SYDVKM. CDR3 length equals 13 residues. The V segment lost 5 bases and the J segment 5 bases; nucleotides outside the gene matches: 4. The CDR3 DNA sequence: TGTGCCAGCAGTATCGGACAGGGTTATGGCTACACCTTC. This sequence encodes CASSIGQGYGYTF.

The V and J genes are TRBV5-1 and TRBJ2-4; D remains ambiguous. The CDR3 runs 16 residues. V was cut by 0 bases and J by 0 bases, with 10 bases left in between. Germline-derived CDR1 and CDR2 are SGHRS and YFSETQ. Written as DNA, the CDR3 is TGCGCCAGCAGCTTGGGCCTGCGACTAGCCAAAAACATTCAGTACTTC. It translates to CASSLGLRLAKNIQYF.

This chain joins TRBV9 and TRBJ2-2; 7 bases map to TRBD2. The germline V gene has CDR1 SGDLS and CDR2 YYNGEE. Trimming cost V 0 bases and J 6 bases; bases outside gene matches: 5. This CDR3 spans 15 amino acids. The CDR3, as DNA: TGTGCCAGCAGCGTAGTCACGGGAGGTCCCGGGGAGCTGTTTTTT. Protein product: CASSVVTGGPGELFF.

Turning to this clone: The sample contains more than one DNA sequence encoding this CDR3. The chain has TRBV28 and TRBJ1-3, with unresolved D. V shed 3 bases and J shed 0 bases, with 6 bases lying between them. Germline CDR1 MDHEN, CDR2 SYDVKM. The CDR3 sequence is 14 residues long. In DNA form, the CDR3 reads TGTGCCAGCAGTTTCGGCGGCTCTGGAAACACCATATATTTT. Translating gives CASSFGGSGNTIYF. The variable domain in full, completed from reference TRBV28 and TRBJ1-3, reads DVKVTQSSRYLVKRTGEKVFLECVQDMDHENMFWYRQDPGLGLRLIYFSYDVKMKEKGDIPEGYSVSREKKERFSLILESASTNQTSMYLCASSFGGSGNTIYFGEGSWLTVV.

This clone was observed once. V gene TRBV9 combines with J gene TRBJ2-3, with 9 bases identical to TRBD2. The CDR3 sequence is 14 residues long. The V gene end was trimmed by 4 bases and the J gene end by 3 bases; junction bases not matched to a gene: 3. The germline CDR1 and CDR2 sequences are SGDLS and YYNGEE. This CDR3 is CASSFAGGTDTQYF. The CDR3 region has the DNA TGTGCCAGCAGCTTTGCGGGAGGGACAGATACGCAGTATTTT.

This chain links TRBV4-2 with TRBJ2-7; D not certain. CDR1 is LGHNA and CDR2 is YNFKEQ in the germline V gene. This CDR3 has 13 amino acids. V lost 4 bases, J lost 3 bases, and 10 bases lay in between. DNA for the CDR3: TGTGCCAGCAGCCTTCAGGTCAGCTACGAGCAGTACTTC. Its protein is CASSLQVSYEQYF.

The rearrangement links TRBV2 to TRBJ2-3; D is unresolved. The V gene's germline CDR1 is SNHLY and CDR2 FYNNEI. V was cut by 6 bases and J by 0 bases, with 19 bases left in between. This CDR3 contains 17 residues. The CDR3 is CASRNEILIPSTDTQYF. CDR3 nucleotide sequence: TGTGCCAGCAGGAATGAAATACTTATTCCTAGCACAGATACGCAGTATTTT.

The V and J genes are TRBV7-2 and TRBJ2-7; 8 positions match TRBD1. CDR3 length: 16 amino acids. With V trimmed by 1 base and J by 3 bases, 8 bases remained unmatched. Germline CDR1 reads SGHTA; CDR2 reads FQGNSA. Here the CDR3 reads CASSLVWQGAGYEQYF. As DNA, the CDR3 is TGTGCCAGCAGCTTAGTGTGGCAGGGGGCAGGCTACGAGCAGTACTTC.

The V and J genes are TRBV7-6 and TRBJ2-3; D not resolved. This CDR3 spans 13 amino acids. The V end was cut by 5 bases, the J end by 5 bases, with 11 bases between. Germline V gene lookup returns CDR1 SGHVS and CDR2 FNYEAQ. In nucleotides, the CDR3 is TGTGCCAGCAGCCTCTTCCCAGGAGATACGCAGTATTTT. This sequence encodes CASSLFPGDTQYF.

The sample holds one count of this clone. The chain combines TRBV5-6 with TRBJ2-5; D is ambiguous. V dropped 0 bases and J dropped 5 bases, with 14 bases sitting between them. The CDR3 consists of 15 residues. CDR1 SGHDT and CDR2 YYEEEE come from the germline V gene. In DNA form, the CDR3 reads TGTGCCAGCAGCTTGGTCGGTAGCAGTGCGGAGACCCAGTACTTC. Translated: CASSLVGSSAETQYF.

The chain has TRBV9 and TRBJ2-1, with D unresolved. This CDR3 contains 12 residues. Germline V lookup: CDR1 SGDLS, CDR2 YYNGEE. V shed 1 base and J shed 8 bases, with 7 bases lying between them. The CDR3: CASSVRGDEQFF. In DNA, the CDR3 is TGTGCCAGCAGCGTAAGAGGAGATGAGCAGTTCTTC.

About this clone: The junction departs from germline at one end; a sequencing error may be responsible. This CDR3 reads CASSAGPGQETQYF. In DNA form, the CDR3 reads TGTGCTAGCAGCGCCGGACCGGGGCAAGAGACCCAGTACTTC. V is TRBV7-7 and J is TRBJ2-5, with D tentatively TRBD2 (5 bases). Germline CDR1 reads SSHAT; CDR2 reads FNYEAQ (reference sequence). This CDR3 contains 14 residues.

V usage is TRBV3-1 (or the pseudogene TRBV3-2) and J usage is TRBJ1-2, with 10 bases lining up with TRBD1. The CDR3 has 15 residues. The germline V gene has CDR1 LGHDT and CDR2 YNNKEL (reference sequence). V gave up 2 bases and J gave up 6 bases; unmatched junction bases: 6. In nucleotides, the CDR3 is TGTGCCAGCAGCCAACCGGGACAGGGGAAGAATGGCTACACCTTC. Its translation: CASSQPGQGKNGYTF.

This clone was observed a few times. The V call is TRBV25-1, the J call TRBJ1-5; 8 bases match TRBD1. The length of the CDR3 is 13 residues. Germline assignment: CDR1 MGHDK and CDR2 SYGVNS. V was clipped by 6 bases and J by 5 bases; unmatched bases: 3. Written as DNA, the CDR3 is TGTGCCAGCAGGGACAGGGCAGATCAGCCCCAGCATTTT. It specifies CASRDRADQPQHF.

This clone was observed a single time. V is TRBV6-5 and J is TRBJ2-2; 10 nucleotides match TRBD1. This CDR3 is built from 14 residues. J lost 6 bases, V lost 5 bases, and 3 bases had no gene match. Per the germline V gene, CDR1 is MNHEY and CDR2 is SVGAGI. CDR3 nucleotides: TGTGCCAGCAGTAAGGACAGGGGGTCCGGGGAGCTGTTTTTT. Translating gives CASSKDRGSGELFF.

The gene calls are TRBV10-3 and TRBJ1-6; D is ambiguous. Germline CDR1 reads ENHRY; CDR2 reads SYGVKD. This CDR3 contains 12 residues. V gave up 4 bases and J gave up 8 bases, with 6 bases separating them. CDR3 residues: CAISGLDSPLHF. The CDR3 DNA is TGTGCCATCAGTGGGTTAGATTCACCCCTCCACTTT.

J is TRBJ1-1 and V is TRBV11-3, with unresolved D. Germline V gene data show CDR1 as SGHNT and CDR2 as YENEEA. CDR3 length: 13 amino acids. The V and J ends lost 1 base and 8 bases respectively, with 11 bases between them. CDR3 DNA sequence: TGTGCCAGCAGCTTAGGGACCCGGGGAGAAGCTTTCTTT. Translating gives CASSLGTRGEAFF. Looking up the rest from reference TRBV11-3 and TRBJ1-1 gives the full variable domain: EAGVVQSPRYKIIEKKQPVAFWCNPISGHNTLYWYLQNLGQGPELLIRYENEEAVDDSQLPKDRFSAERLKGVDSTLKIQPAELGDSAVYLCASSLGTRGEAFFGQGTRLTVV.